The 32 T cell receptor beta chains in this list originate from one sample, sequenced in a study of regulatory T cells in long-lasting Graves disease. Stated time point: persistent/refractory GD, antithyroid drugs over 5 years with positive TRAb. The TCR library used RNA extracted from PBMCs. Assembly of TCR beta libraries relied on iRepertoire HTBI primers together with Arm-PCR of CDR3 regions. TCRdb redid the calling of the multiplex PCR reads with MiXCR, one entry per CDR3 protein. The table lists about 470,000 distinct CDR3 sequences, less than 25% of them singletons. The sample here was peripheral blood mononuclear cells (PBMCs), taken when the disease was refractory, from a patient treated with antithyroid drugs. These receptor sequences come from a female donor with Graves disease.

About this clonotype itself: A much larger clone lies a single base off, so this may be a read error. The rearrangement joins TRBV28 to TRBJ2-7, with unresolved D. The CDR3 sequence is 14 residues long. Germline values: CDR1 MDHEN, CDR2 SYDVKM. CDR3 sequence reads: CASSLIRSSYGQYF. CDR3 DNA sequence: TGTGCCAGCAGTTTAATAAGGAGCTCCTACGGGCAGTACTTC.

This clonotype appeared a few times. The chain is built from TRBV5-6 and TRBJ2-2; 7 bases align to TRBD1. J lost 7 bases, V lost 4 bases, and 4 bases had no gene match. The CDR3 length is 13 residues. Germline V lookup: CDR1 SGHDT, CDR2 YYEEEE. The CDR3 here is CASSPTGIGELFF. The CDR3 DNA reads as TGTGCCAGCAGCCCGACAGGGATCGGGGAGCTGTTTTTT.

The chain recombines TRBV5-6 with TRBJ1-2; 9 bases line up with TRBD1. J lost 7 bases, V lost 1 base, and 2 bases had no gene match. The CDR3 sequence is 13 residues long. CDR1 and CDR2 from the germline V gene are SGHDT and YYEEEE. CDR3 in amino acids: CASSLTGGTGYTF. CDR3 DNA: TGTGCCAGCAGCTTGACAGGGGGCACTGGCTACACCTTC.

This clonotype showed up many times. This CDR3 reads CSAYRPGGPRQETQYF. DNA of the CDR3: TGCAGTGCTTACCGCCCAGGGGGGCCGAGGCAAGAGACCCAGTACTTC. The chain combines TRBV20-1 with TRBJ2-5; tentative D call: TRBD1 (7 bases). Deletions cut 5 bases from V and 2 bases from J, with 21 bases between. The CDR3 is 16 residues long. Germline V CDR1 and CDR2: DFQATT, SNEGSKA (reference sequence).

The sample holds a few counts of this clonotype. V is TRBV29-1 and J is TRBJ1-1; D possibly corresponds to TRBD1 (5 bases). This CDR3 comprises 13 residues. Looked up from germline, CDR1 is SQVTM and CDR2 is ANQGSEA. V lost 3 bases and J lost 3, with 11 bases in between. The CDR3 nucleotides are TGCAGCGTTGACCAGGGAGCGTACACTGAAGCTTTCTTT. This codes for CSVDQGAYTEAFF.

This clonotype was counted ten times or more. The chain links TRBV11-2 to TRBJ2-7; possible D gene TRBD1, 7 bases. Deletions cut 5 bases from V and 4 bases from J, with 21 bases between. Per germline, CDR1 SGHAT and CDR2 FQNNGV. The CDR3 sequence is 16 residues long. The CDR3 loop reads CASSRGTAGDYYEQYF. The CDR3 coding sequence is TGTGCCAGCAGCCGGGGGACAGCGGGCGATTATTACGAGCAGTACTTC.

A remark on this clonotype: A much larger clone lies one base from this, so it may be a read error. The V gene is TRBV11-2, the J gene TRBJ2-2; D not certain. The V gene's germline CDR1 is SGHAT and CDR2 FQNNGV. CDR3 size: 14 residues. Trimming left V 4 bases short and J 6 bases short, with 12 bases between. CDR3 bases: TGTGCCAGCAGCTCGAAACCCTCCGCCGGGGAGCTGTTTTTT. Translated, it gives CASSSKPSAGELFF.

The chain joins TRBV20-1 to TRBJ2-1; D perhaps matches TRBD2 (6 bases). CDR1 and CDR2 from the germline V gene are DFQATT and SNEGSKA (reference sequence). The CDR3 extends over 15 amino acids. V was trimmed by 6 bases and J by 3 bases, leaving 18 bases between them. In nucleotides, the CDR3 is TGCAGTGCCTTATCTCCTAGCGATCTCTACAATGAGCAGTTCTTC. It translates to CSALSPSDLYNEQFF.

The table lists this clonotype with a few counts. The rearrangement joins TRBV6-1 to TRBJ2-7, with D possibly being TRBD2 (6 bases). The CDR3 totals 14 residues. Germline V gene lookup returns CDR1 MNHNS and CDR2 SASEGT. V lost 5 bases and J 2 bases, leaving 13 bases between the germline ends. CDR3 nucleotide sequence: TGTGCCAGCAGTCCCCAGCGGGTCGCCTACGAGCAGTACTTC. Translating it yields CASSPQRVAYEQYF.

This chain connects TRBV5-1 to TRBJ2-2; no clear D. V lost 4 bases to trimming and J lost 3 bases, with 22 bases between them. The CDR3 is 18 amino acids. CDR1 and CDR2 from the germline V gene are SGHRS and YFSETQ. CDR3 sequence: CASSLGWWLQADTGELFF. CDR3 nucleotides: TGCGCCAGCAGCCTGGGGTGGTGGTTGCAGGCTGACACCGGGGAGCTGTTTTTT.

This clonotype was seen a single time. One base away lies a much larger clone, so this may be a sequencing read error. The genes are TRBV27 and TRBJ1-1; D uncertain. There are 15 residues in the CDR3. Per the germline V gene, CDR1 is MNHEY and CDR2 is SMNVEV (reference sequence). For the CDR3, the DNA is TGTGCCAGCAGTTTACCCGGACGGTTGAACACTGAAGCTTCCTTT. It translates to CASSLPGRLNTEASF.

The table lists this clonotype with many counts. The V gene is TRBV20-1, the J gene TRBJ2-7, with D perhaps matching TRBD1 (6 bases). Germline V gene data show CDR1 as DFQATT and CDR2 as SNEGSKA (reference sequence). This CDR3 spans 12 amino acids. Trimming took off 5 bases at V and 6 bases at J, with 14 bases between the two ends. The chain's CDR3 is CSAGSQGAEQYF. In nucleotides, the CDR3 is TGCAGTGCTGGTTCACAGGGCGCCGAGCAGTACTTC.

This clonotype appeared many times. The chain employs TRBV2 and TRBJ1-5; the D gene is possibly TRBD1 (5 bases). Looked up from germline, CDR1 is SNHLY and CDR2 is FYNNEI. The CDR3 extends over 11 amino acids. Trimming stripped 8 bases from V and 9 bases from J, with 11 bases between. The CDR3 DNA is TGTGCCAGCGGGGCGGGGGGGCCCCAGCATTTT. Protein sequence: CASGAGGPQHF.

The J gene is TRBJ1-2, the V gene TRBV11-1; TRBD1 matches 7 bases. The trim removed 4 bases at V and 6 bases at J, leaving 8 bases unmatched. The germline gives CDR1 SGHAT, CDR2 FQDESV (reference sequence). The CDR3 covers 14 residues. CDR3 residues: CASSSTTGLDGYTF. CDR3 nucleotide sequence: TGTGCCAGCAGCTCCACGACAGGGCTAGATGGCTACACCTTC.

This clonotype was seen repeatedly, ten times or more. The chain carries TRBV11-2 and TRBJ2-7, with D perhaps assigned TRBD1 or TRBD2 (6 bases each). The CDR3 length is 13 residues. Deletions cut 5 bases from V and 10 bases from J, with 18 bases between. The germline V gene has CDR1 SGHAT and CDR2 FQNNGV. For the CDR3, the DNA is TGTGCCAGCAGCCAATTGGGGGGCGCCTTCCAGTACTTC. Its protein product is CASSQLGGAFQYF. Using reference TRBV11-2 and TRBJ2-7 for the parts outside the CDR3, the full variable domain is EAGVAQSPRYKIIEKRQSVAFWCNPISGHATLYWYQQILGQGPKLLIQFQNNGVVDDSQLPKDRFSAERLKGVDSTLKIQPAKLEDSAVYLCASSQLGGAFQYFGPGTRLTVT.

This clonotype was seen at least ten times. The rearrangement joins TRBV6-1 to TRBJ1-5; D is ambiguous. V was trimmed by 7 bases and J by 0 bases, leaving 4 bases between them. CDR3 length: 12 amino acids. The germline V gene encodes CDR1 MNHNS and CDR2 SASEGT. The CDR3 sequence: CASTNSNQPQHF. For the CDR3, the DNA is TGTGCCAGCACCAATAGCAATCAGCCCCAGCATTTT.

This clonotype appeared a few times. The V and J genes are TRBV4-3 and TRBJ1-2; possible D gene TRBD1, 5 bases. The V end lost 2 bases, the J end lost 6 bases, and 13 bases lay between the germline ends. The CDR3 length is 14 residues. Germline CDR1 and CDR2: LGHNA and YSLEER. CDR3 bases: TGCGCCAGCAGCCAAACATCAGGGAGGGATGGCTACACCTTC. Protein product: CASSQTSGRDGYTF.

The chain couples TRBV29-1 to TRBJ2-5; TRBD2 matches at 10 bases. There are 15 residues in the CDR3. Germline V CDR1 and CDR2: SQVTM, ANQGSEA. Trimming cost V 6 bases and J 6 bases; bases outside gene matches: 13. The CDR3 sequence: CSVDGTSVAKKTQYF. The CDR3 region has the DNA TGCAGCGTAGACGGGACTAGCGTAGCCAAGAAGACCCAGTACTTC.

Many counts were recorded for this clonotype. The genes are TRBV28 and TRBJ2-5, with D possibly matching TRBD1 (5 bases). V dropped 3 bases and J dropped 2 bases, with 10 bases sitting between them. The CDR3 loop spans 14 amino acids. Looked up from germline, CDR1 is MDHEN and CDR2 is SYDVKM. For the CDR3, the DNA is TGTGCCAGCAGTTTCCAGGGATCACAAGAGACCCAGTACTTC. It yields the protein CASSFQGSQETQYF.

Only a few counts were recorded for this clonotype. This sequence joins TRBV7-8 and TRBJ1-4; TRBD1 might be the D (6 bases). V dropped 3 bases and J dropped 3 bases, with 14 bases sitting between them. The CDR3 contains 16 residues. The germline V gene encodes CDR1 SGHVS and CDR2 FQNEAQ. CDR3 sequence reads: CASSFLLGGANEKLFF. The CDR3 DNA follows: TGTGCCAGCAGCTTCCTATTAGGGGGAGCTAATGAAAAACTGTTTTTT.

V gene TRBV6-2 or TRBV6-3 combines with J gene TRBJ2-7, with D possibly being TRBD1 or TRBD2 (5 bases each). Germline CDR1 reads MNHEY; CDR2 reads SVGEGT. There are 16 residues in the CDR3. Between the trimmed V and J ends, which lost 2 bases and 6 bases, there was a span of 20 bases. The chain's CDR3 is CASSYLDEGPLGEQYF. CDR3 coding DNA: TGTGCCAGCAGTTACCTAGATGAGGGACCCCTCGGCGAGCAGTACTTC.

This clonotype came up many times. The rearrangement uses TRBV28 and TRBJ1-1, with D unclear. This CDR3 region has 12 residues. The V and J ends lost 5 bases and 6 bases respectively, with 10 bases between them. CDR1 MDHEN and CDR2 SYDVKM come from the germline V gene. The CDR3 sequence: CASSRDLAEAFF. CDR3 coding DNA: TGTGCCAGCAGTCGCGACCTAGCTGAAGCTTTCTTT.

This clonotype was observed many times. The V and J genes are TRBV27 and TRBJ2-7; 8 bases map to TRBD2. Germline trimming cut 5 bases from V and 5 bases from J; bases unmatched to any gene: 8. The germline V gene encodes CDR1 MNHEY and CDR2 SMNVEV (reference sequence). The CDR3 spans 14 residues. CDR3 region: CASSRPSGSHEQYF. DNA for the CDR3: TGTGCCAGCAGTCGGCCCAGCGGGAGCCACGAGCAGTACTTC.

This clonotype occurred many times. The CDR3 loop reads CASSWDKKQYF. Written as DNA, the CDR3 is TGTGCCAGCAGCTGGGACAAGAAACAGTACTTC. This chain uses TRBV11-2 with TRBJ2-7; tentatively, D is TRBD1 (6 bases). The CDR3 is 11 residues long. CDR1 SGHAT and CDR2 FQNNGV come from the germline V gene. Trimming left V 4 bases short and J 10 bases short, with 11 bases between.

Ten or more counts support this clonotype. The chain recombines TRBV7-8 with TRBJ2-3; D tentatively reads TRBD1 or TRBD2 (5 bases each). CDR1 and CDR2 from the germline V gene are SGHVS and FQNEAQ. This CDR3 contains 17 residues. With 5 bases removed from V and 0 bases from J, the gap between germline ends came to 18 bases. CDR3 protein: CASSTWDQGASTDTQYF. DNA for the CDR3: TGTGCCAGCAGCACATGGGACCAGGGAGCTAGCACAGATACGCAGTATTTT.

This clonotype appeared many times. This chain uses TRBV28 with TRBJ2-2; D ambiguous. Per the germline V gene, CDR1 is MDHEN and CDR2 is SYDVKM. This CDR3 has 14 amino acids. The ends were cut back, 3 bases at V and 1 base at J, with 6 bases in the middle. CDR3 loop: CASSFRMNTGELFF. The CDR3 DNA follows: TGTGCCAGCAGTTTCCGGATGAACACCGGGGAGCTGTTTTTT.

This clonotype was counted at least ten times. V usage is TRBV7-2 and J usage is TRBJ1-6, with D perhaps TRBD1 (5 bases). CDR3 length: 14 residues. Germline V gene sequence: CDR1 SGHTA, CDR2 FQGNSA. The V gene lost 5 bases and the J gene lost 7 bases, with 12 bases spanning the gap. CDR3 DNA: TGTGCCAGCAGCACGCCAGGGAGCAATTCACCCCTCCACTTT. Translated, it gives CASSTPGSNSPLHF. Combining the CDR3 with reference TRBV7-2 and TRBJ1-6 gives the whole variable domain GAGVSQSPSNKVTEKGKDVELRCDPISGHTALYWYRQSLGQGLEFLIYFQGNSAPDKSGLPSDRFSAERTGGSVSTLTIQRTQQEDSAVYLCASSTPGSNSPLHFGNGTRLTVT.

This clonotype was found many times. The chain has TRBV28 and TRBJ1-5; unclear D gene. The germline V gene encodes CDR1 MDHEN and CDR2 SYDVKM. Trimming removed 7 bases from V and 0 bases from J, with 13 bases in between. There are 15 residues in the CDR3. CDR3 bases: TGTGCCAGCACCCTTGGGCTACATAGCAATCAGCCCCAGCATTTT. As protein: CASTLGLHSNQPQHF.

The table lists this clonotype with a few counts. CDR3 in amino acids: CASTYRVRDTQYF. In nucleotides, the CDR3 is TGTGCCAGCACCTACCGCGTCCGCGATACGCAGTATTTT. The chain carries TRBV6-1 and TRBJ2-3; D is undetermined. Germline values: CDR1 MNHNS, CDR2 SASEGT. V lost 7 bases to trimming and J lost 6 bases, with 14 bases between them. The CDR3 contains 13 residues.

This clonotype came up many times. CDR3 protein: CAWSHRDRFRRIYGYTF. For the CDR3, the DNA is TGTGCCTGGAGCCACCGGGACAGATTTCGGAGAATCTATGGCTACACCTTC. V usage is TRBV30 and J usage is TRBJ1-2, with 7 positions matching TRBD1. V was pared by 3 bases and J by 4 bases, with 17 bases of the junction left unmatched. Germline V gene data show CDR1 as GTSNPN and CDR2 as SVGIG (reference sequence). The CDR3 runs 17 residues.

This chain links TRBV28 with TRBJ2-7; no clear D. V was clipped by 5 bases and J by 2 bases, with 22 bases between them. CDR3 length: 17 amino acids. The germline gives CDR1 MDHEN, CDR2 SYDVKM. The CDR3 reads CASSPVILKETTYEQYF. In DNA, the CDR3 is TGTGCCAGCAGTCCAGTTATTCTGAAGGAGACGACCTACGAGCAGTACTTC.

Concerning this clonotype itself: A much larger clone differs from this one at a single base, so this may be a read error. V usage is TRBV27 and J usage is TRBJ1-5; 9 bases map to TRBD1. CDR1 is MNHEY and CDR2 is SMNVEV in the germline V gene (reference sequence). The ends lost 7 bases at V and 1 base at J; junction bases unmatched: 2. The CDR3 sequence is 14 residues long. The CDR3: CASKGQGSNQPQHF. CDR3 bases: TGTGCCAGCAAGGGACAGGGCAGCAATCAGCCCCAGCATTTT.